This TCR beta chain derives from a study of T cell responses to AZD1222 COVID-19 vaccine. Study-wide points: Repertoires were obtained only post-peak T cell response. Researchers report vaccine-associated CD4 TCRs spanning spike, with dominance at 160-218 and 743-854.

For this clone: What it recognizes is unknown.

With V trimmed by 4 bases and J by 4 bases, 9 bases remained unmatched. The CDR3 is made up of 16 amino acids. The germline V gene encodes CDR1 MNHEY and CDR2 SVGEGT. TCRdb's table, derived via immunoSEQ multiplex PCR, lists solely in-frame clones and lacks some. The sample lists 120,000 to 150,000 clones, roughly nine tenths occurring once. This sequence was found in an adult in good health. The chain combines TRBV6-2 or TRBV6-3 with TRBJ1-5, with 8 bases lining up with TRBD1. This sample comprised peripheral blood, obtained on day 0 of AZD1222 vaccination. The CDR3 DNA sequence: TGTGCCAGCAGTTCGGGGAGCAGGGGGCGGAATCAGCCCCAGCATTTT. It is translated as CASSSGSRGRNQPQHF.